This T cell receptor beta chain was captured in a study of PD-1 blockade in classical Hodgkin lymphoma. Study-level results: Factors driving the repertoire differences, possibly disease activity or prior therapy, remain undefined. At C4D1, TCR diversity had climbed significantly for CD4+ cells, though not for CD8+ cells.

The protocol was immunoSEQ multiplex PCR, while the TCRdb copy is restricted to in-frame clones and leaves out a portion. Of about 13,000 clones in the sample, 90% were seen once. Each patient relapsed following autologous stem cell transplantation, and prior brentuximab vedotin exposure differed. Thawed PBMCs yielded CD4+ T cells through magnetic negative selection. Germline CDR1 SGDLS, CDR2 YYNGEE. V lost 0 bases and J 3 bases, leaving 4 bases between the germline ends. This CDR3 spans 13 amino acids. A note on this clone: The antigen is not known.

The sequencing used CD4+ T cells from blood, collected at baseline. The V and J genes are TRBV9 and TRBJ2-1; D uncertain. This TCR was sampled from a human donor with classical Hodgkin lymphoma. For the CDR3, the DNA is TGTGCCAGCAGCGTAGGGGACTACAATGAGCAGTTCTTC. Amino acids: CASSVGDYNEQFF.